One and the same sample provided the 8 T cell receptor beta chains below, sequenced in a study of T-cell reconstitution after alpha-beta-depleted transplantation in children. The authors prepared the TCRbeta library with unique molecular identifiers. TCRdb called the PCR reads again in MiXCR, with one record for every CDR3 protein. Counted here are around 200,000 distinct CDR3 sequences, approximately 17% occurring once; the ten biggest clones make up 43%. The sample in question was PBMCs, mostly from graft donor cells, obtained 360 days after TCRalphabeta/CD19-depleted stem cell transplant. The receptors derive from a male patient aged 2-15 years who had a stem cell transplant for acute lymphoblastic leukemia, so the T cells may come from the graft donor.

This clonotype was counted only a few times. V gene TRBV29-1 combines with J gene TRBJ1-1, with TRBD1 as a possible D gene (5 bases). CDR3 length: 15 amino acids. Trimming took off 7 bases at V and 0 bases at J, with 18 bases between the two ends. CDR1 and CDR2 from the germline V gene are SQVTM and ANQGSEA. CDR3 protein: CSATGTLGVNTEAFF. The CDR3 DNA is TGCAGCGCCACCGGGACGCTGGGAGTGAACACTGAAGCTTTCTTT.

This clonotype was recorded a few times. The V call is TRBV7-9, the J call TRBJ2-5; D is undetermined. Germline-derived CDR1 and CDR2 are SEHNR and FQNEAQ (reference sequence). CDR3 size: 14 residues. Trimming left V 5 bases short and J 2 bases short, with 12 bases between. The CDR3 reads CASSRIEQQETQYF. The CDR3 region has the DNA TGTGCCAGCAGCCGTATAGAACAACAAGAGACCCAGTACTTC.

This clonotype was detected only a few times. The J gene is TRBJ2-3, the V gene TRBV5-4; 7 bases are a match to TRBD2. Unmatched junction bases numbered 10, after V lost 4 bases and J lost 2 bases. This CDR3 region has 16 residues. In germline, CDR1 is SGHNT, CDR2 YYREEE (reference sequence). CDR3 nucleotides: TGTGCCAGCAGCGGATTTAGACTAGCTACCACAGATACGCAGTATTTT. Translation gives CASSGFRLATTDTQYF.

The V call is TRBV5-1, the J call TRBJ2-1, with 13 bases that match TRBD2. Looked up from germline, CDR1 is SGHRS and CDR2 is YFSETQ. J gave up 4 bases and V 4 bases, and 8 bases lay outside the gene matches. This CDR3 region has 17 residues. CDR3: CASSTGLAGVIYNEQFF. Here the CDR3 DNA reads TGCGCCAGCAGCACCGGACTAGCGGGGGTAATATACAATGAGCAGTTCTTC.

The sample holds many counts of this clonotype. The V call is TRBV29-1, the J call TRBJ2-2, with a possible D match to TRBD1 (5 bases). V was shortened by 5 bases and J by 1 base, with 11 bases between the two germline ends. The CDR3 runs to 14 residues. Germline lookup yields CDR1 SQVTM and CDR2 ANQGSEA. The CDR3 reads CSVWTLENTGELFF. The CDR3 nucleotides read TGCAGCGTTTGGACACTCGAGAACACCGGGGAGCTGTTTTTT.

Comments on this clonotype: A much larger clone lies one base from this, so it may be a read error. The chain uses TRBV6-1 and TRBJ1-5, with D perhaps matching TRBD1 (5 bases). This CDR3 has 16 amino acids. The germline V gene has CDR1 MNHNS and CDR2 SASEGT. The ends were cut back, 5 bases at V and 4 bases at J, with 18 bases in the middle. The CDR3 bases are TGTGCCAGCAGTCCTTGGGGTAGGGCAGGGAATCAGCCCCAGCATTTT. It encodes CASSPWGRAGNQPQHF.

This chain joins TRBV5-1 and TRBJ1-2; D gene ambiguous. V shed 4 bases and J shed 4 bases, with 17 bases lying between them. CDR3 length: 15 amino acids. Germline V lookup: CDR1 SGHRS, CDR2 YFSETQ. CDR3 sequence (DNA): TGCGCCAGCAGCCCGGGAACAGACCCCTCCTATGGCTACACCTTC. Protein sequence: CASSPGTDPSYGYTF.

This clonotype was found a few times. The chain links TRBV27 to TRBJ1-2; 8 nucleotides line up with TRBD1. The length of the CDR3 is 14 residues. The V and J ends lost 5 bases and 4 bases, in that order; junction bases with no gene match: 6. Germline lookup yields CDR1 MNHEY and CDR2 SMNVEV (reference sequence). The CDR3 DNA reads TGTGCCAGCAGTCGGACAGGGTCGGGCTATGGCTACACCTTC. Amino acid sequence: CASSRTGSGYGYTF.